The 15 T cell receptor beta chains in this list originate from one sample, sequenced in a study of cytotoxic CD8 clonotypes in ibrutinib-treated CLL. Here immunoSEQ multiplex PCR was the method, and the copy in TCRdb shows in-frame clones only, minus some. The sample contains some 84,000 clones, around 84% of which appear only once. The input for sequencing was PBMCs, taken before ibrutinib treatment. The receptors were sampled from a human donor with chronic lymphocytic leukemia.

The chain links TRBV7-2 to TRBJ2-1, with 11 bases fitting TRBD2. The CDR3 contains 15 residues. From germline, CDR1 is SGHTA and CDR2 FQGNSA. Trimming removed 5 bases from V and 6 bases from J; junction bases left unmatched: 6. This chain's CDR3 is CASSPQGTSGNEQFF. The DNA for the CDR3 is TGTGCCAGCAGCCCCCAAGGGACTAGCGGCAATGAGCAGTTCTTC.

In this sample, this clone turned up once. The CDR3 coding sequence is TGTGCCAGCAGCCGTCAGGACAGTTACTATGGCTACACCTTC. Its translation is CASSRQDSYYGYTF. V usage is TRBV5-4 and J usage is TRBJ1-2; D possibly corresponds to TRBD1 (6 bases). Germline-derived CDR1 and CDR2 are SGHNT and YYREEE (reference sequence). The CDR3 has 14 amino acids. V lost 4 bases to trimming and J lost 3 bases, with 13 bases between them.

The V and J genes are TRBV5-6 and TRBJ2-1, with D unresolved. Germline-derived CDR1 and CDR2 are SGHDT and YYEEEE. This CDR3 is 12 amino acids long. Trimming removed 0 bases from V and 10 bases from J, with 8 bases in between. The CDR3 region has the DNA TGTGCCAGCAGCTTGGGATTTTGGGAGCAGTTCTTC. Protein sequence: CASSLGFWEQFF.

The gene calls are TRBV7-9 and TRBJ1-4, with D perhaps matching TRBD1 (5 bases). Germline loops: CDR1 SEHNR, CDR2 FQNEAQ (reference sequence). The CDR3 is made up of 15 amino acids. Deletions cut 5 bases from V and 8 bases from J, with 18 bases between. The CDR3 DNA reads as TGTGCCAGCAGCACAGGCGGCAGGTTAAACGAAAAACTGTTTTTT. It codes for CASSTGGRLNEKLFF. The full variable domain, rest sourced from reference TRBV7-9 and TRBJ1-4, is DTGVSQNPRHKITKRGQNVTFRCDPISEHNRLYWYRQTLGQGPEFLTYFQNEAQLEKSRLLSDRFSAERPKGSFSTLEIQRTEQGDSAMYLCASSTGGRLNEKLFFGSGTQLSVL.

V usage is TRBV7-2 and J usage is TRBJ1-5; no clear D. The CDR3 totals 14 residues. From germline, CDR1 is SGHTA and CDR2 FQGNSA. With 1 base removed from V and 3 bases from J, the gap between germline ends came to 7 bases. The chain's CDR3 is CASSLVQYNQPQHF. CDR3 DNA: TGTGCCAGCAGCTTAGTCCAGTACAATCAGCCCCAGCATTTT.

Only one count was recorded for this clone. The chain recombines TRBV9 with TRBJ2-2; perhaps TRBD1 as D (6 bases). CDR1 and CDR2 (germline): SGDLS, YYNGEE. The V and J ends lost 3 bases and 6 bases respectively, with 9 bases between them. This CDR3 has 13 amino acids. Here the CDR3 reads CASSATGPGELFF. The CDR3 region has the DNA TGTGCCAGCAGCGCGACAGGACCCGGGGAGCTGTTTTTT.

V and J are TRBV6-5 and TRBJ1-4, with 11 bases matching TRBD1. The CDR3 spans 15 residues. Looked up from germline, CDR1 is MNHEY and CDR2 is SVGAGI. V lost 6 bases to trimming and J lost 4 bases; unmatched junction nucleotides: 4. The CDR3 bases are TGTGCCAGCAGCAGGACAGGGGGCTTTAATGAAAAACTGTTTTTT. It translates to CASSRTGGFNEKLFF.

CDR3 coding DNA: TGCGCCAGTTACGGGGTTACCCCACAGCGCTACCCGAACACCGGGGAGCTGTTTTTT. This codes for CASYGVTPQRYPNTGELFF. This chain links TRBV5-1 with TRBJ2-2; a weak D match, TRBD2 (5 bases). CDR1 and CDR2 (germline): SGHRS, YFSETQ. V was clipped by 8 bases and J by 0 bases, with 26 bases between them. The CDR3 consists of 19 residues. Variable domain in full (rest from reference TRBV5-1 and TRBJ2-2): KAGVTQTPRYLIKTRGQQVTLSCSPISGHRSVSWYQQTPGQGLQFLFEYFSETQRNKGNFPGRFSGRQFSNSRSEMNVSTLELGDSALYLCASYGVTPQRYPNTGELFFGEGSRLTVL.

The CDR3 coding sequence is TGTGCCAGCAGCTTAGGGAGGGTAGGCAATCAGCCCCAGCATTTT. It is translated as CASSLGRVGNQPQHF. The rearrangement joins TRBV7-2 to TRBJ1-5; no clear D. Per germline, CDR1 SGHTA and CDR2 FQGNSA. Trimming stripped 1 base from V and 2 bases from J, with 9 bases between. The CDR3 length is 15 residues.

V and J are TRBV6-5 and TRBJ2-2; 8 bases line up with TRBD2. Germline CDR1 and CDR2: MNHEY and SVGAGI. The CDR3 sequence is 15 residues long. V lost 7 bases and J lost 3; bases outside the gene matches: 7. The CDR3 spells CASKPGLVDTGELFF. CDR3 nucleotides: TGTGCCAGCAAACCGGGACTAGTTGACACCGGGGAGCTGTTTTTT.

V is TRBV27 and J is TRBJ1-1; a possible D gene is TRBD1 (6 bases). Germline V gene sequence: CDR1 MNHEY, CDR2 SMNVEV (reference sequence). The CDR3 has 20 amino acids. V lost 5 bases to trimming and J lost 1 base, with 29 bases between them. DNA of the CDR3: TGTGCCAGCAGTCCCAGGTTGGGGACATTCGGGGGGCTCGGGAACACTGAAGCTTTCTTT. It translates to CASSPRLGTFGGLGNTEAFF.

The V and J genes are TRBV9 and TRBJ2-3; a weak D match, TRBD1 (6 bases). This CDR3 region has 14 residues. The V end was cut by 3 bases, the J end by 2 bases, with 10 bases between. Germline CDR1 is SGDLS and CDR2 is YYNGEE. In DNA, the CDR3 is TGTGCCAGCAGCGATGGGGGCGACACAGATACGCAGTATTTT. As protein: CASSDGGDTDTQYF.

This clone has only a few counts. The chain combines TRBV9 with TRBJ2-1, with D unresolved. The CDR3 sequence is 13 residues long. V dropped 0 bases and J dropped 5 bases, with 6 bases sitting between them. The germline V gene encodes CDR1 SGDLS and CDR2 YYNGEE. Here the CDR3 DNA reads TGTGCCAGCAGCGTAGCACGGGACAATGAGCAGTTCTTC. It translates to CASSVARDNEQFF.

This sequence joins TRBV5-1 and TRBJ2-5; 9 nucleotides line up with TRBD2. Trimming cost V 0 bases and J 2 bases; bases outside gene matches: 2. Per germline, CDR1 SGHRS and CDR2 YFSETQ. This CDR3 contains 15 residues. The CDR3 spells CASSLASGNQETQYF. The CDR3 region has the DNA TGCGCCAGCAGCTTGGCTAGCGGGAATCAAGAGACCCAGTACTTC.

The chain links TRBV15 to TRBJ1-5; TRBD1 matches 12 bases. The germline CDR1 and CDR2 sequences are LNHNV and YYDKDF (reference sequence). With 1 base clipped from V and 7 bases from J, the junction kept 2 bases outside the gene matches. CDR3 size: 15 residues. The CDR3: CATSRGDRGLQPQHF. The CDR3 nucleotides are TGTGCCACCAGCAGAGGGGACAGGGGGCTCCAGCCCCAGCATTTT.